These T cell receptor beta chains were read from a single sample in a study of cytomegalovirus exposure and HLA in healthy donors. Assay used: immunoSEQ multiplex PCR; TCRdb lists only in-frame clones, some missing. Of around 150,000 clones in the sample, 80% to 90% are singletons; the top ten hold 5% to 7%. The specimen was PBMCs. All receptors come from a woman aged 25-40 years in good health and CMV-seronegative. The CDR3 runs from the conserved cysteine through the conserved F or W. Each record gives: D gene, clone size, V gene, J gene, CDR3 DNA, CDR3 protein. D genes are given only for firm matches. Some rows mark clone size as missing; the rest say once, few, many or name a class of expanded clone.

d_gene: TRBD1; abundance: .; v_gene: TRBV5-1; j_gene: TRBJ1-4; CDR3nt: TGCGCCACCAGGGAGACAGGGTTTGGTGAAAAACTGTTTTTT; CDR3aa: CATRETGFGEKLFF
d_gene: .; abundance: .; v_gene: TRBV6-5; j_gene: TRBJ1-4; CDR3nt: TGTGCCAGCAGCGGACACCGCAATGAAAAACTGTTTTTT; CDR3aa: CASSGHRNEKLFF
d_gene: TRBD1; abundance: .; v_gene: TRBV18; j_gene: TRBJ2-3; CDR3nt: TGTGCCAGCTCCCTACAGGGGTTGTTCACAGATACGCAGTATTTT; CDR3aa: CASSLQGLFTDTQYF
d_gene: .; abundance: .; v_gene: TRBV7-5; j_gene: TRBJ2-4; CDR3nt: TGTGTCAGAAGCTCCGACAGGGGGCTGATGGCCAAAAACATTCAGTACTTC; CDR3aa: CVRSSDRGLMAKNIQYF
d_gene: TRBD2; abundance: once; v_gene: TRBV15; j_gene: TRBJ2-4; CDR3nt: TGTGCCACCAGCACTAGACTAGCAGGAGCCAAAAACATTCAGTACTTC; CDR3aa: CATSTRLAGAKNIQYF
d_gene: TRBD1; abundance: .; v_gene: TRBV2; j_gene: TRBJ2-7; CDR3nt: TGTGCCAGCAGTACACAGGGGGTGACGTACGAGCAGTACTTC; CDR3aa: CASSTQGVTYEQYF
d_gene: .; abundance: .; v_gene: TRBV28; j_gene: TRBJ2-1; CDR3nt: TGTGCCAGCAGTTCCCCGACTAGTGAGCAGTTCTTC; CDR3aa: CASSSPTSEQFF
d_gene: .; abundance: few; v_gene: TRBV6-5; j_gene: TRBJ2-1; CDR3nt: TGTGCCAGCAGTTACGCTAGCAGCCCAGAGAATGAGCAGTTCTTC; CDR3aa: CASSYASSPENEQFF
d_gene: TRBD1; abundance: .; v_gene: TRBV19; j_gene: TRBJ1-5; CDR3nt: TGTGCCAGTAGTATATACAGGGGCATAAACTATCAGCCCCAGCATTTT; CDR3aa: CASSIYRGINYQPQHF
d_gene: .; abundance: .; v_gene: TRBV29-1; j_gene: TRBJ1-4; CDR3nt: TGCAGCGTTGAAGATATTGTCTCGGGAAAACTGTTTTTT; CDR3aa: CSVEDIVSGKLFF
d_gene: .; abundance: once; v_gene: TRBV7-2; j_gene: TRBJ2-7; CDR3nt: TGTGCCAGCAGCTATAGGGGCTACGAGCAGTACTTC; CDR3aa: CASSYRGYEQYF
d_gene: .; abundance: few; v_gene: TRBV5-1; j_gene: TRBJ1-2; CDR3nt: TGCGCCAGCAGCTTGGGCAGGGGCTATGGCTACACCTTC; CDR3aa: CASSLGRGYGYTF
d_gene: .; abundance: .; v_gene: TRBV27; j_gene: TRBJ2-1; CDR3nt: TGTGCCAGCAGTTCCCGTGGTGAGCAGTTCTTC; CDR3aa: CASSSRGEQFF
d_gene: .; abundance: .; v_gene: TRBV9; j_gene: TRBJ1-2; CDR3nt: TGTGCCAGCCGGGGGGTGGGACCATACTATGGCTACACCTTC; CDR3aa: CASRGVGPYYGYTF
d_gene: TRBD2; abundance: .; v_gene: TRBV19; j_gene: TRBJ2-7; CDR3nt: TGTGCCAGTAGTATTGCTAGCGGGTACGAGCAGTACTTC; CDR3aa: CASSIASGYEQYF
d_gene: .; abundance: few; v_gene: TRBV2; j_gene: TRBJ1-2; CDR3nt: TGTGCCAGCAGTGAAGCGGGTCAGGGACTTTATGGCTACACCTTC; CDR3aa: CASSEAGQGLYGYTF
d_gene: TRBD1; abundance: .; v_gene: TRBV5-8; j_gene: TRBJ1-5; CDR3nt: TGTGCCAGCAGCTTGAAAACAGGGGGCCTTCAGCCCCAGCATTTT; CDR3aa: CASSLKTGGLQPQHF
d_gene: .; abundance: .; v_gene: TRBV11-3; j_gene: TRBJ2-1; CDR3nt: TGTGCCAGCAGCTTAGACAGGAAGGTCGGGGACAATGAGCAGTTCTTC; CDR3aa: CASSLDRKVGDNEQFF
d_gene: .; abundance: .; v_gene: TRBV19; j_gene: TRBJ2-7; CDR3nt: TGTGCCAGTAGTATAGAGGGCTACGAGCAGTACTTC; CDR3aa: CASSIEGYEQYF
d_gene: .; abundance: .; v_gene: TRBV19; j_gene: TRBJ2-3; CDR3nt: TGTGCCAGTAGTACGAGGACTGGCGGTGGTACAGATACGCAGTATTTT; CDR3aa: CASSTRTGGGTDTQYF
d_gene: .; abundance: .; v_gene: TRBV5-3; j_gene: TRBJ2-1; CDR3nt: TGTGCCAGACCCTATGGTGGGTACAATGAGCAGTTCTTC; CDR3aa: CARPYGGYNEQFF
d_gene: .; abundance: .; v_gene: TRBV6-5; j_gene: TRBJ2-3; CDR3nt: TGTGCCAGCAGTTACTCCCCAAGACAGACAGATACGCAGTATTTT; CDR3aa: CASSYSPRQTDTQYF
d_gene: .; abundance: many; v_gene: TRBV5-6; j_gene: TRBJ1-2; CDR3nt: TGTGCCAGCAGCCCCGGACCGAGGCCTAACTATGGCTACACCTTC; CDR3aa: CASSPGPRPNYGYTF
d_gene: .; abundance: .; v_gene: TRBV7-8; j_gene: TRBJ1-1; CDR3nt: TGTGCCAGCAGCTTAGCGAGTCGACTGAACACTGAAGCTTTCTTT; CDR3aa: CASSLASRLNTEAFF
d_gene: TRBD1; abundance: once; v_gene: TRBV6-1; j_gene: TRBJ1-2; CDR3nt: TGTGCCAGCAGTGAAAGGCAAACGACAGGGGGTACCTTCTATGGCTACACCTTC; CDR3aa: CASSERQTTGGTFYGYTF
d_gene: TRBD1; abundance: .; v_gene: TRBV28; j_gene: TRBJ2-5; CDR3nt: TGTGCCAGCAGTTTAGACAGGGATAGAGAGACCCAGTACTTC; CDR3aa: CASSLDRDRETQYF
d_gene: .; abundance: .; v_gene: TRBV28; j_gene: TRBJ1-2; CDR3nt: TGTGCCAGCAGGAAACAGGGTAGCGATGGCTACACCTTC; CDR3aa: CASRKQGSDGYTF
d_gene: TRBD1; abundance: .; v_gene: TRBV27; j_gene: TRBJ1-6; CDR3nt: TGTGCCACCACTACCGGGACAGGGACTTCACCCCTCCACTTT; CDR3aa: CATTTGTGTSPLHF
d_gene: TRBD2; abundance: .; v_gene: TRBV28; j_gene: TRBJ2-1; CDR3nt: TGTGCCAGCAGTTTCAGCGGGAGCCCCAATGAGCAGTTCTTC; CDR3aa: CASSFSGSPNEQFF
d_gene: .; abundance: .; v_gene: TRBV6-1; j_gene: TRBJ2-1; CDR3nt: TGTGCCAGCAGCCCGGGACCCCTTTTAACTGAGCAGTTCTTC; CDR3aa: CASSPGPLLTEQFF
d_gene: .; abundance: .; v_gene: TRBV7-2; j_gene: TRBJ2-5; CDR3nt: TGTGCCAGCACAGGACGACCGGGAGAGACCCAGTACTTC; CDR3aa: CASTGRPGETQYF
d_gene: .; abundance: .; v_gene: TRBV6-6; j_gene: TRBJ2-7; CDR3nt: TGTGCCAGCACTCTTCGGGACCGGTCCTACGAGCAGTACTTC; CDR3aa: CASTLRDRSYEQYF
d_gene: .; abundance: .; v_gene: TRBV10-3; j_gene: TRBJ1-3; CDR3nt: TGTGCCATCAGTGAGTCCCGCGGACAGCTCTCTGGAAACACCATATATTTT; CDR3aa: CAISESRGQLSGNTIYF
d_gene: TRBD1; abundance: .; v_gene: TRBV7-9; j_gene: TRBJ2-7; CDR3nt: TGTGCCAGCAGCTTGGGACAGGGGGTTTCTTACGAGCAGTACTTC; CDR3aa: CASSLGQGVSYEQYF
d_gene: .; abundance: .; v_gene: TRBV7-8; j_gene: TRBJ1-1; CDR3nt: TGTGCCAGCAGCTCCTCGGGTTGGACCACTGAAGCTTTCTTT; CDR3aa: CASSSSGWTTEAFF
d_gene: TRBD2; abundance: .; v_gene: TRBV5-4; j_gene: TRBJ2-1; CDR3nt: TGTGCCAGCAGCTTCGGCGGGAGGGCTCGGGATGAGCAGTTCTTC; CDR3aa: CASSFGGRARDEQFF
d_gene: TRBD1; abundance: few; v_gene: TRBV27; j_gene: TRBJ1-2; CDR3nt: TGTGCCAGCAGTTTCTACAGGGGCTATGGCTACACCTTC; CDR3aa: CASSFYRGYGYTF
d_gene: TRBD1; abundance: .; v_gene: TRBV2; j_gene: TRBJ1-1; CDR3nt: TGTGCCAGCAGTTTTCAGGGGGGGGACACTGAAGCTTTCTTT; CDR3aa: CASSFQGGDTEAFF
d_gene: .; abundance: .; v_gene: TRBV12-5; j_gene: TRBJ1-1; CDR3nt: TGTGCTAGTGGCTACCTAGAGAACACTGAAGCTTTCTTT; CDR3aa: CASGYLENTEAFF
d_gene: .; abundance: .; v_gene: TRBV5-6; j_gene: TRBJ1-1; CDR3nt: TGTGCCAGCAGCAGACGGACAGAAAGAAACACTGAAGCTTTCTTT; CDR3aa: CASSRRTERNTEAFF
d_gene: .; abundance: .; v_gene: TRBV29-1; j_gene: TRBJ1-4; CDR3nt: TGCAGCGTTCTGAGGTCCCCCGCAACTAATGAAAAACTGTTTTTT; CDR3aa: CSVLRSPATNEKLFF
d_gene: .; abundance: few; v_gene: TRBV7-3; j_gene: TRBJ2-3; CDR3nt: TGTGCCAGCAGCTTAACTCCGACGATAGGGGTAGGGGATACGCAGTATTTT; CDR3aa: CASSLTPTIGVGDTQYF
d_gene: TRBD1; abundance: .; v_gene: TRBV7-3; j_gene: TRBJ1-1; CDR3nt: TGTGCCAGCAGCTCCGATGGGACAGTGGCTTTCTTT; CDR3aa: CASSSDGTVAFF
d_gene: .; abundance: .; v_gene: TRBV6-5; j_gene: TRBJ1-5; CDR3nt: TGTGCCAGCAGCCCGGGACGAAATAGCAATCAGCCCCAGCATTTT; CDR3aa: CASSPGRNSNQPQHF
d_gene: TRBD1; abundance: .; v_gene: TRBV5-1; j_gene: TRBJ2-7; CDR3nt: TGCGCCAGCAGCACAGGGACAGGGGGCACGCAGTACTTC; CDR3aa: CASSTGTGGTQYF
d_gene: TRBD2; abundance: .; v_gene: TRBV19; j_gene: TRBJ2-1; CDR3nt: TGTGCCAGTAGTACGTACCCGGGACTAGCGGGAGGAAATGAGCAGTTCTTC; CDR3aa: CASSTYPGLAGGNEQFF
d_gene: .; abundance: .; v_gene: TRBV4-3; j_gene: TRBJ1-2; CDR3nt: TGCGCCAGCAGCCGGGCCCAAAACTATGGCTACACCTTC; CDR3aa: CASSRAQNYGYTF
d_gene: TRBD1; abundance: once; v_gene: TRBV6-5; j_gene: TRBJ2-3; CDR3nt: TGTGCCAGCAGTTCCCAGGGGGGACAGGGAGCGGATACGCAGTATTTT; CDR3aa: CASSSQGGQGADTQYF
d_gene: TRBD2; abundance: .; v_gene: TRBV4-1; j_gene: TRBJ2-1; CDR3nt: TGCGCCAGCAGCCAAGAGCCCCTAGCGGGGGGCAACAATGAGCAGTTCTTC; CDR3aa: CASSQEPLAGGNNEQFF
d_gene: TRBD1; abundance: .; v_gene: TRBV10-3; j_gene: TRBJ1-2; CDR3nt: TGTGCCATCAGCCGCCCGGGACAGGGGGCGGGTCCCTATGGCTACACCTTC; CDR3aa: CAISRPGQGAGPYGYTF
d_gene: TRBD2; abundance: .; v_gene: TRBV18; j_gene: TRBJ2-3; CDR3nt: TGTGCCAGCTCCTTTAGCGGGGGAGGCACAGATACGCAGTATTTT; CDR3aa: CASSFSGGGTDTQYF
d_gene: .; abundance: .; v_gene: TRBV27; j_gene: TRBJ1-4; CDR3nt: TGTGCCAGCAGTGTGGAGGGTGAAAAACTGTTTTTT; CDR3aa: CASSVEGEKLFF
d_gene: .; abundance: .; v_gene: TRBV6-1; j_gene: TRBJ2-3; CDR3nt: TGTGCCAGCAGTGACGGTCACGGCCCTGGGGCAGATACGCAGTATTTT; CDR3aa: CASSDGHGPGADTQYF
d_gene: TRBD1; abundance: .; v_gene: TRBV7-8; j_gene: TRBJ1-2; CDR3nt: TGTGCCAGCAGCTCATCCTCGTCCGGGACAGCCGTAGGCTACACCTTC; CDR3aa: CASSSSSSGTAVGYTF
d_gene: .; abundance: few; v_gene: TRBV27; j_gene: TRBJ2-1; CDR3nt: TGTGCCAGCAGTTTAGTAGACAGCTACAATGAGCAGTTCTTC; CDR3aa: CASSLVDSYNEQFF
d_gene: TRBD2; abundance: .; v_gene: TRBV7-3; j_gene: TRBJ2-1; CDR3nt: TGTGCCAGCAGCTTACTAGCGGGAGGTTTCAATGAGCAGTTCTTC; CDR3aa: CASSLLAGGFNEQFF
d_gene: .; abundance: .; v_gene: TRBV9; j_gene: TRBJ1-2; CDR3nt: TGTGCCAGCTCACGGACAGACTATGGCTACACCTTC; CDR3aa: CASSRTDYGYTF